The clone carrying this T cell receptor beta chain was seen only a few times. The data stem from a study of T-cell reconstitution after alpha-beta-depleted transplantation in children. Preparing the TCRbeta library involved the use of unique molecular identifiers. TCRdb re-called the PCR reads through MiXCR, storing one row per CDR3 protein. The sample records about 610,000 distinct CDR3 sequences, roughly a tenth being singletons. CDR3 size: 15 residues. Germline values: CDR1 DFQATT, CDR2 SNEGSKA (reference sequence). The V and J ends lost 3 bases and 0 bases respectively, with 12 bases between them.

The sample was PBMCs from the stem cell graft donor, taken from the stem cell graft. The chain has TRBV20-1 and TRBJ2-1, with a possible D match to TRBD2 (5 bases). This sequence was found in a human donor who donated a stem cell graft to a child with acute myeloid leukemia. In DNA form, the CDR3 reads TGCAGTGCTAGTACTTATCGGGGCTCCTACAATGAGCAGTTCTTC. Translated: CSASTYRGSYNEQFF.